These T cell receptor beta chains were read from a single sample in a study of radiotherapy plus CTLA-4 blockade in lung cancer. Only in-frame clones appear in the TCRdb table, and some are missing; sequencing was by immunoSEQ multiplex PCR. The sample comprises approximately 45,000 clones, roughly 59% of which are singletons, and approximately 18% rests with the top ten. The source material was peripheral blood, sampled from a patient treated with radiotherapy plus ipilimumab. These receptors were collected from a human donor with non-small cell lung cancer who had a partial response to radiotherapy plus ipilimumab. The CDR3 runs from the conserved cysteine through the conserved F or W. The D gene is left open where the match is weak. Clone size is given for some rows only: seen once, a few or many times, or a class if the clone is expanded.

CDR3 DNA | CDR3 protein | V gene | clone size | D gene | J gene
TGTGCCAGCGCACTGACAGGACCGTACACCGGGGAGCTGTTTTTT | CASALTGPYTGELFF | TRBV6-1 | - | - | TRBJ2-2
TGTGCTAGCAGCGCGGGACAGGGGGCGCCGGGCTACTCTGGAAACACCATATATTTT | CASSAGQGAPGYSGNTIYF | TRBV7-7 | - | TRBD1 | TRBJ1-3
TGCAGCGTTGTTGAGGACAGGGCAACCTACGAGCAGTACTTC | CSVVEDRATYEQYF | TRBV29-1 | - | TRBD1 | TRBJ2-7
TGTGCCAGCGGAGGGGGCGCAGGGGAGACCCAGTACTTC | CASGGGAGETQYF | TRBV11-2 | few | - | TRBJ2-5
TGTGCCATCAGTAACACCCAGGGGGGCGAGCAGTACTTC | CAISNTQGGEQYF | TRBV10-3 | - | - | TRBJ2-7
TGTGCCAGCAGCCGGGTTGCCCCGTCTGCAACTAATGAAAAACTGTTTTTT | CASSRVAPSATNEKLFF | TRBV11-2 | few | - | TRBJ1-4
TGTGCCATCAGTGGACAGGGTTTGGCGACTAATGAAAAACTGTTTTTT | CAISGQGLATNEKLFF | TRBV10-3 | - | TRBD1 | TRBJ1-4
TGCGCCAGCAGTTCAGGACAGGGATGGAACTACGAGCAGTACTTC | CASSSGQGWNYEQYF | TRBV5-1 | few | TRBD1 | TRBJ2-7
TGCGCCAGCAGTGAGTCGGGCAGGGAACAGTACTTC | CASSESGREQYF | TRBV10-1 | - | - | TRBJ2-7
TGTGCCAGCAGCGTAGAGTCCAGTGTGCAGGGGGCCAACGTCCTGACTTTC | CASSVESSVQGANVLTF | TRBV9 | - | - | TRBJ2-6
TGTGCCAGTAGCCCCCCCAGAGGGAGCCCCCAGATCGGGGAGCTGTTTTTT | CASSPPRGSPQIGELFF | TRBV19 | - | - | TRBJ2-2
TGCAGCGTTGACTGGGAGAGGGGGACTGAAGCTTTCTTT | CSVDWERGTEAFF | TRBV29-1 | - | - | TRBJ1-1
TGTGCCAGCACCCAATACGAGCAGTACTTC | CASTQYEQYF | TRBV6-5 | - | - | TRBJ2-7
TGTGCCAGCAGTGACGGGGGGGGGCATGAGGCAGATACGCAGTATTTT | CASSDGGGHEADTQYF | TRBV6-1 | - | TRBD2 | TRBJ2-3
TGTGCCAGCAGCTCGCCACCCGGGACAGGGGGCTATGAGCAGTTCTTC | CASSSPPGTGGYEQFF | TRBV7-8 | - | TRBD1 | TRBJ2-1
TGTGCCAGTAGCCCTAGAGGGGGACGAACTGAAGCTTTCTTT | CASSPRGGRTEAFF | TRBV19 | - | - | TRBJ1-1
TGCGCCAGCAGTGAGACACAAGGATGGAATTCACCCCTCCACTTT | CASSETQGWNSPLHF | TRBV4-1 | many | - | TRBJ1-6
TGTGCCAGCAGTAAAATACAGGGCACAGATACGCAGTATTTT | CASSKIQGTDTQYF | TRBV2 | - | - | TRBJ2-3
TGTGCCAGCAGCTTATACCCCCCCCGTAACCCCTACGGGGATTCACCCCTCCACTTT | CASSLYPPRNPYGDSPLHF | TRBV7-9 | - | - | TRBJ1-6
TGCGCCAGCAGCGCAAGCGGGCCACCTTCCTACAATGAGCAGTTCTTC | CASSASGPPSYNEQFF | TRBV5-1 | once | - | TRBJ2-1
TGTGCCAGCAGCTTGGGACTAGCGGGAGGGGTGGCGGAGACCCAGTACTTC | CASSLGLAGGVAETQYF | TRBV5-6 | - | TRBD2 | TRBJ2-5
TGTGCTAGCAGCGTTCGACAGGGTGACGGGGAGCTGTTTTTT | CASSVRQGDGELFF | TRBV7-7 | - | TRBD1 | TRBJ2-2
TGTGCCACCAAACGCTCCGGCGGGGGGCGTGAGCAGTTCTTC | CATKRSGGGREQFF | TRBV6-5 | few | TRBD2 | TRBJ2-1
TGTGCCAGCAGACCTATCAGGGAAACTGAAGCTTTCTTT | CASRPIRETEAFF | TRBV27 | - | - | TRBJ1-1
TGTGCTAGTGGTTTGGATCAGGGACAGGGGTGGGAGACCCAGTACTTC | CASGLDQGQGWETQYF | TRBV12-5 | - | TRBD1 | TRBJ2-5
TGTGCCAGCAGGTCAGGGGAAGCTTTCTTT | CASRSGEAFF | TRBV27 | medium-sized | - | TRBJ1-1
TGCGCCAGCAGCTTGGGGACTAGCGGCTACTACGAGCAGTACTTC | CASSLGTSGYYEQYF | TRBV5-1 | - | TRBD2 | TRBJ2-7
TGTGCCAGCAGCCAAAAGGGACTGCAGAACACTGAAGCTTTCTTT | CASSQKGLQNTEAFF | TRBV4-2 | few | - | TRBJ1-1
TGTGCCAGCAGCCCTGGGACATCAACCGGGGAGCTGTTTTTT | CASSPGTSTGELFF | TRBV5-4 | once | - | TRBJ2-2
TGTGCCAGCAGCCAAGAAAGGCGGAATCCTTGGGAGACCCAGTACTTC | CASSQERRNPWETQYF | TRBV4-2 | - | - | TRBJ2-5
TGTGCCAGCAGCTTAGCTAGCGGGGAGACCCAGTACTTC | CASSLASGETQYF | TRBV7-9 | - | TRBD2 | TRBJ2-5
TGTGCCTGGAGCGAAGGACTAGCGGGAGGAGATACGCAGTATTTT | CAWSEGLAGGDTQYF | TRBV30 | few | TRBD2 | TRBJ2-3
TGTGCCTGGAGCAGGGACAGTGGGGGGTTTGGGACCCAGTACTTC | CAWSRDSGGFGTQYF | TRBV30 | few | - | TRBJ2-5
TGTGCCTCACGCCTAGCGGGATTTATGGGGAACAGGAACACCGGGGAGCTGTTTTTT | CASRLAGFMGNRNTGELFF | TRBV19 | few | TRBD2 | TRBJ2-2
TGTGCCAGCAGCTCCGGCACAGGGGGCGAGCAGTACTTC | CASSSGTGGEQYF | TRBV4-2 | few | TRBD1 | TRBJ2-7
TGTGCCAGCAGCTTAAGAGGGGGCACCGGGGAGCTGTTTTTT | CASSLRGGTGELFF | TRBV7-3 | - | - | TRBJ2-2
TGTGCCAGCTCACCAACAGCGGGACAGGGGGCGCGAACCCCTGAAGCTTTCTTT | CASSPTAGQGARTPEAFF | TRBV18 | once | TRBD1 | TRBJ1-1
TGTGCCAGCAGTTTACACAGACAGGGGGACAACTATGGCTACACCTTC | CASSLHRQGDNYGYTF | TRBV27 | once | TRBD1 | TRBJ1-2
TGTGCCTGGAGTGTACCTCCAGGGGCTGGAAACACCATATATTTT | CAWSVPPGAGNTIYF | TRBV30 | - | - | TRBJ1-3
TGTGCCAGCAGCGAGGGGGGGGCCTCCTACGAGCAGTACTTC | CASSEGGASYEQYF | TRBV9 | few | - | TRBJ2-7
TGCGCCAGCAGAATGGGGACTTACTACGAGCAGTACTTC | CASRMGTYYEQYF | TRBV5-1 | few | - | TRBJ2-7
TGCGCCAGCCCTAGCGGGAGGTTGGACGGGGAGCTGTTTTTT | CASPSGRLDGELFF | TRBV10-2 | - | TRBD2 | TRBJ2-2
TGTGCCAGCAGTTTGACAGCGTACAATGAGCAGTTCTTC | CASSLTAYNEQFF | TRBV6-5 | few | - | TRBJ2-1
TGCGCCAGCAGCCAAGACATCGAGGGGACTAGCGGAACCTACGAGCAGTACTTC | CASSQDIEGTSGTYEQYF | TRBV4-1 | - | TRBD2 | TRBJ2-7
TGTGCCAGCAGCCAAGTTGGCCGGGTCGTTGGGACCCAGTACTTC | CASSQVGRVVGTQYF | TRBV14 | - | - | TRBJ2-5
TGTGCCAGCAGTGAATTGGGGCAGGTCGGGAATCAGCCCCAGCATTTT | CASSELGQVGNQPQHF | TRBV25-1 | - | - | TRBJ1-5
TGCGCCAGCAGCCACGGCCGGGACAGGGAAGGAGGCTACACCTTC | CASSHGRDREGGYTF | TRBV4-3 | - | TRBD1 | TRBJ1-2
TGTGCCAGCAGCGTTAGCGGGGGGGCCGACACCGGGGAGCTGTTTTTT | CASSVSGGADTGELFF | TRBV7-2 | once | TRBD2 | TRBJ2-2
TGCGCCAGCAGCTCGGACAGCGGGCCCCAGCATTTT | CASSSDSGPQHF | TRBV5-1 | - | - | TRBJ1-5
TGTGCCAGCAGCACCGGGACAGGGCATAATTCACCCCTCCACTTT | CASSTGTGHNSPLHF | TRBV9 | - | TRBD1 | TRBJ1-6
TGTGCCAGTAGAGAGCAGGGTGGCGGAGCGTTCTTT | CASREQGGGAFF | TRBV19 | few | - | TRBJ1-1